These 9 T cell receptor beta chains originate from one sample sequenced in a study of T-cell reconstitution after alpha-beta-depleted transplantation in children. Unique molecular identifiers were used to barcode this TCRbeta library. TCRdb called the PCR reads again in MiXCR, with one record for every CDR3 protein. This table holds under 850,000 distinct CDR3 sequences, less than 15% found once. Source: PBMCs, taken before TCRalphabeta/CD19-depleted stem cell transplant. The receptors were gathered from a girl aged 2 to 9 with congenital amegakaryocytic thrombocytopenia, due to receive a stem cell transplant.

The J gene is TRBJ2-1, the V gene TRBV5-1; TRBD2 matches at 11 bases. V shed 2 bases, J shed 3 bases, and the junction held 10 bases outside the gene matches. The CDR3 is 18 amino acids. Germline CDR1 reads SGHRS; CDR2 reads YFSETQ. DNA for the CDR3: TGCGCCAGCAGCTTAAGTCCTGCTGGACTAGCGGGCTACAATGAGCAGTTCTTC. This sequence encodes CASSLSPAGLAGYNEQFF.

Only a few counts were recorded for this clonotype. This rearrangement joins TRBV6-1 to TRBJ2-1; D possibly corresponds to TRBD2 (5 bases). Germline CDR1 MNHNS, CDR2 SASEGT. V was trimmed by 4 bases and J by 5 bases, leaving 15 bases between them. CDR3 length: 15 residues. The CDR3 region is CASSVRTGQNNEQFF. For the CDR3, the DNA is TGTGCCAGCAGTGTTCGGACTGGCCAAAACAATGAGCAGTTCTTC.

The CDR3 DNA reads as TGCGCCAGCAGTGGCGTTTCTGGGGCCAACGTCCTGACTTTC. This sequence encodes CASSGVSGANVLTF. This chain joins TRBV5-1 and TRBJ2-6, with D unclear. The CDR3 is 14 residues long. V lost 5 bases to trimming and J lost 1 base, with 7 bases between them. Germline V gives CDR1 SGHRS, CDR2 YFSETQ.

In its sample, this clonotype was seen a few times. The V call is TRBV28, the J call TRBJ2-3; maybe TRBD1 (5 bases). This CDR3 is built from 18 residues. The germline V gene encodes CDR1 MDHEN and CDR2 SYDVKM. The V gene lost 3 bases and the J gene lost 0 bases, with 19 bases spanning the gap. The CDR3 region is CASSFYGAPLTSTDTQYF. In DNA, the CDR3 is TGTGCCAGCAGTTTTTATGGGGCACCTCTAACTAGCACAGATACGCAGTATTTT.

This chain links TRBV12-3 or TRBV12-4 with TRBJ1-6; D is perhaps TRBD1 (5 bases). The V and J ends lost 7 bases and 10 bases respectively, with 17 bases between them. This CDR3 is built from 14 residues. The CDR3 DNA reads TGTGCCAGCACATCGGACCTGGGGGGGTCACCCCTCCACTTT. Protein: CASTSDLGGSPLHF.

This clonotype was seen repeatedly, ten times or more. The DNA for the CDR3 is TGCAGTGCTAGAGGAGGCAAAGGCACAGATACGCAGTATTTT. It specifies CSARGGKGTDTQYF. The chain couples TRBV20-1 to TRBJ2-3; the D is unclear. Germline V gene data show CDR1 as DFQATT and CDR2 as SNEGSKA (reference sequence). The CDR3 contains 14 residues. Trimming stripped 1 base from V and 1 base from J, with 9 bases between.

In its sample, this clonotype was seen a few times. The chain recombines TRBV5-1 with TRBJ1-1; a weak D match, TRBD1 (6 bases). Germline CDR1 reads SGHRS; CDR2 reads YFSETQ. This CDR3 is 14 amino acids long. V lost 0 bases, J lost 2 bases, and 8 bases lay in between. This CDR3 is CASSLDGTNTEAFF. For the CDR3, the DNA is TGCGCCAGCAGCTTGGACGGGACAAACACTGAAGCTTTCTTT. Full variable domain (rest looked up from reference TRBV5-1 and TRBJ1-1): KAGVTQTPRYLIKTRGQQVTLSCSPISGHRSVSWYQQTPGQGLQFLFEYFSETQRNKGNFPGRFSGRQFSNSRSEMNVSTLELGDSALYLCASSLDGTNTEAFFGQGTRLTVV.

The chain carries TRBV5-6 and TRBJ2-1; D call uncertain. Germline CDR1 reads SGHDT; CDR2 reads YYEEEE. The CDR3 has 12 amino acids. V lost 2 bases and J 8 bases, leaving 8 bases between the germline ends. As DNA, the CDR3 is TGTGCCAGCAGCTTTCAACTCGATGAGCAGTTCTTC. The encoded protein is CASSFQLDEQFF.

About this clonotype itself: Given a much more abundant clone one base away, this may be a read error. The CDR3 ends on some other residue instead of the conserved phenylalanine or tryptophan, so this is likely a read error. In DNA form, the CDR3 reads TGCGCCAGCAGCTTTGGGGGAAGCAATCAGCCCCAGCATTCT. Its protein is CASSFGGSNQPQHS. The chain couples TRBV5-1 to TRBJ1-5, with D possibly being TRBD1 (5 bases). Germline CDR1 is SGHRS and CDR2 is YFSETQ. The CDR3 is 14 amino acids. Trimming removed 2 bases at V and 1 base at J, with 7 bases between.